This entry concerns a single T cell receptor beta chain. Antigen specificity is unknown. The data belong to a study of vaccination effects on CD4 cells after COVID-19. The study's findings and limits: Nearly all vaccine-induced clones in healthy recipients recognized only SARS-CoV-2. After vaccination, at late timepoints, clones induced by infection and by vaccine contracted markedly.

Before sequencing took place, the ViraFEST assay used viral peptide pools to expand antigen-specific CD4+ T cells. Investigators separated out CD4+ T cells once 9 to 11 days of culture had passed. Two doses of BNT162b2 or mRNA-1273 vaccine were administered to participants. Each well held approximately 1.8 million PBMC cultured with 8.5 to 10 ug/ml peptides and about 10 IU/ml IL-2. The authors exchanged half the medium for IL-2 medium on days 3 and 7. V lost 5 bases and J 10 bases, leaving 12 bases between the germline ends. This CDR3 comprises 12 residues. Germline V gives CDR1 SEHNR, CDR2 FQNEAQ (reference sequence). Assay: immunoSEQ multiplex PCR; the TCRdb copy retains only in-frame clones and omits some. Of roughly 23,000 clones listed, around 77% were seen once; the top ten hold roughly a quarter.

The rearrangement links TRBV7-9 to TRBJ2-1; D perhaps matches TRBD2 (5 bases). The sequence was obtained from a human donor who received a COVID-19 vaccine. Sequences were derived from CD4+ T cells from PBMCs cultured with HCoV-NL63 spike peptides, sampled after COVID-19 vaccination. The CDR3 loop reads CASSPSSGEQFF. The DNA of the CDR3 is TGTGCCAGCAGCCCATCCTCGGGGGAGCAGTTCTTC. The whole variable domain, remainder taken from reference TRBV7-9 and TRBJ2-1, is DTGVSQNPRHKITKRGQNVTFRCDPISEHNRLYWYRQTLGQGPEFLTYFQNEAQLEKSRLLSDRFSAERPKGSFSTLEIQRTEQGDSAMYLCASSPSSGEQFFGPGTRLTVL.